These 29 T cell receptor beta chains came from one sample sequenced in a study of blood T cell repertoires in COVID-19. Produced via immunoSEQ multiplex PCR; TCRdb's table is partial and in-frame only. The table lists around 330,000 clones, around 84% of them singletons. Source material: PBMCs or T cells enriched from blood (not recorded which). Receptors originate from a woman in her 30s who had been exposed to COVID-19.

The V gene is TRBV5-1, the J gene TRBJ1-3, with 7 bases lining up with TRBD1. J lost 0 bases, V lost 2 bases, and 2 bases had no gene match. Germline assignment: CDR1 SGHRS and CDR2 YFSETQ. This CDR3 has 15 residues. CDR3 amino acids: CASSLGGSSGNTIYF. CDR3 bases: TGCGCCAGCAGCTTAGGGGGCAGCTCTGGAAACACCATATATTTT.

As to this clone: Other DNA sequences from this sample encode an identical CDR3 as well. The DNA of the CDR3 is TGTGCCAGCAGTTTCGGGGACTATGGCTACACCTTC. It translates to CASSFGDYGYTF. This chain joins TRBV12-3 or TRBV12-4 and TRBJ1-2; no firm D call. The length of the CDR3 is 12 residues. V was clipped by 3 bases and J by 3 bases, with 5 bases between them.

This clone has a single count. The chain uses TRBV5-6 and TRBJ1-2; D might be TRBD1 (5 bases). Between the trimmed V and J ends, which lost 0 bases and 6 bases, there was a span of 9 bases. The germline CDR1 and CDR2 sequences are SGHDT and YYEEEE. The CDR3 is 13 residues long. The chain's CDR3 is CASSLGQRDGYTF. CDR3 in DNA: TGTGCCAGCAGCTTGGGACAGCGAGATGGCTACACCTTC.

The chain couples TRBV27 to TRBJ1-5; D may be TRBD1 (5 bases). V was pared by 3 bases and J by 0 bases, with 15 bases between. The CDR3 contains 17 residues. Germline-derived CDR1 and CDR2 are MNHEY and SMNVEV (reference sequence). The CDR3, as DNA: TGTGCCAGCAGTTTTAAGGGGAGGGGAGTTAGCAATCAGCCCCAGCATTTT. Translated: CASSFKGRGVSNQPQHF.

DNA of the CDR3: TGTGCCTGGAGTGTCCAGGGAGGGATGGATGAGCAGTTCTTC. This translates into CAWSVQGGMDEQFF. This chain links TRBV30 with TRBJ2-1, with 7 bases fitting TRBD2. This CDR3 spans 14 amino acids. Germline assignment: CDR1 GTSNPN and CDR2 SVGIG (reference sequence). V lost 0 bases and J lost 8; bases outside the gene matches: 7.

This CDR3 reads CASSVVPRIEQYF. CDR3 in DNA: TGTGCCAGCAGCGTAGTGCCCCGCATAGAGCAGTATTTT. The rearrangement joins TRBV9 to TRBJ2-3, with D hard to call. Germline CDR1 is SGDLS and CDR2 is YYNGEE. Trimming took off 0 bases at V and 11 bases at J, with 13 bases between the two ends. This CDR3 has 13 residues.

The V and J genes are TRBV5-5 and TRBJ2-1, with a possible D match to TRBD1 (6 bases). Germline loops: CDR1 SGHKS, CDR2 YYEKEE (reference sequence). V dropped 0 bases and J dropped 0 bases, with 7 bases sitting between them. This CDR3 has 15 residues. In nucleotides, the CDR3 is TGTGCCAGCAGCTTGGAACAGGGCTCCTACAATGAGCAGTTCTTC. This codes for CASSLEQGSYNEQFF.

The chain recombines TRBV5-5 with TRBJ1-5; the D is unclear. V lost 1 base, J lost 0 bases, and 8 bases lay in between. The CDR3 is 15 residues long. CDR1 is SGHKS, CDR2 YYEKEE, per germline (reference sequence). In DNA form, the CDR3 reads TGTGCCAGCAGCTTGTCGGGTGATAGCAATCAGCCCCAGCATTTT. This codes for CASSLSGDSNQPQHF.

The chain joins TRBV18 to TRBJ1-6; TRBD1 matches at 10 bases. Germline-derived CDR1 and CDR2 are KGHSH and LQKENI. This CDR3 is 15 amino acids long. The V segment lost 3 bases and the J segment 8 bases; nucleotides outside the gene matches: 4. The CDR3 DNA reads TGTGCCAGCTCACCGACAGGGGGCGCGGATTCACCCCTCCACTTT. Translation gives CASSPTGGADSPLHF.

The genes are TRBV29-1 and TRBJ2-7; tentatively, D is TRBD1 (6 bases). The CDR3 is 14 amino acids. Trimming left V 3 bases short and J 0 bases short, with 12 bases between. Germline CDR1 SQVTM, CDR2 ANQGSEA. CDR3 sequence: CSVDWDNFSYEQYF. CDR3 sequence (DNA): TGCAGCGTTGATTGGGACAATTTCTCCTACGAGCAGTACTTC.

The chain couples TRBV27 to TRBJ2-7; D is possibly TRBD1 (5 bases). This CDR3 contains 12 residues. V gave up 7 bases and J gave up 4 bases, with 11 bases separating them. Germline-derived CDR1 and CDR2 are MNHEY and SMNVEV (reference sequence). The CDR3 here is CASIGARYEQYF. DNA for the CDR3: TGTGCCAGCATAGGGGCGCGGTACGAGCAGTACTTC.

This clone came up once. The chain combines TRBV4-3 with TRBJ1-6, with TRBD1 identical over 7 bases. The CDR3 consists of 16 residues. With V trimmed by 5 bases and J by 8 bases, 12 bases remained unmatched. From germline, CDR1 is LGHNA and CDR2 YSLEER. The CDR3 region is CASSYTTDRDDSPLHF. CDR3 coding DNA: TGCGCCAGCAGCTATACCACCGACAGGGACGATTCACCCCTCCACTTT.

The J gene is TRBJ2-1, the V gene TRBV19; 7 bases agree with TRBD2. This CDR3 region has 17 residues. Unmatched junction bases numbered 16, after V lost 4 bases and J lost 7 bases. The V gene's germline CDR1 is LNHDA and CDR2 SQIVND (reference sequence). The CDR3 DNA reads as TGTGCCAGTAGTACCTCCCCTCCGGGGAGGGGTGGGAATGAGCAGTTCTTC. Its protein product is CASSTSPPGRGGNEQFF. The full variable domain, its missing parts supplied by reference TRBV19 and TRBJ2-1, is DGGITQSPKYLFRKEGQNVTLSCEQNLNHDAMYWYRQDPGQGLRLIYYSQIVNDFQKGDIAEGYSVSREKKESFPLTVTSAQKNPTAFYLCASSTSPPGRGGNEQFFGPGTRLTVL.

The chain recombines TRBV2 with TRBJ2-5, with TRBD2 matching over 10 bases. Germline assignment: CDR1 SNHLY and CDR2 FYNNEI. The CDR3 contains 14 residues. Trimming cost V 9 bases and J 2 bases; bases outside gene matches: 6. The CDR3 sequence: CASGTSALQETQYF. The CDR3 DNA sequence: TGTGCCAGTGGGACTAGCGCGCTACAAGAGACCCAGTACTTC.

The genes are TRBV27 and TRBJ2-1; 7 bases align to TRBD2. Germline CDR1 MNHEY, CDR2 SMNVEV (reference sequence). V was pared by 4 bases and J by 2 bases, with 5 bases of the junction left unmatched. CDR3 length: 15 amino acids. The CDR3 is CASSSGTTTYNEQFF. Here the CDR3 DNA reads TGTGCCAGCAGTTCCGGGACTACCACCTACAATGAGCAGTTCTTC.

V is TRBV6-1 and J is TRBJ2-5, with D perhaps TRBD1 (5 bases). The CDR3 is 13 residues long. Germline V gives CDR1 MNHNS, CDR2 SASEGT. V gave up 3 bases and J gave up 7 bases, with 12 bases separating them. The CDR3 DNA is TGTGCCAGCAGTGACAGGGCCCCGGGGACCCAGTACTTC. The encoded protein is CASSDRAPGTQYF.

The chain employs TRBV21-1 and TRBJ2-7; the listed D gene, TRBD1, was not tested against the DNA. TRBV21-1 is a pseudogene segment. The CDR3 extends over 13 amino acids. CDR3 in amino acids: CASSITGSYEQYF. The CDR3 DNA reads as TGTGCCAGCAGCATAACAGGATCGTACGAGCAGTACTTC.

This clone was observed a single time. The V call is TRBV7-6, the J call TRBJ1-5; 9 nucleotides match TRBD1. V trimming: 3 bases; J trimming: 9 bases; junction bases outside the gene matches: 6. The length of the CDR3 is 14 residues. Germline V lookup: CDR1 SGHVS, CDR2 FNYEAQ. CDR3 sequence: CASSLGLGQGPQHF. In nucleotides, the CDR3 is TGTGCCAGCAGCTTGGGCTTGGGACAGGGGCCCCAGCATTTT.

The V call is TRBV9, the J call TRBJ2-7; TRBD2 agrees at 9 bases. V lost 0 bases and J lost 2; bases outside the gene matches: 3. This CDR3 has 15 residues. Germline values: CDR1 SGDLS, CDR2 YYNGEE. The CDR3 loop is CASSVEPSGTYEQYF. The DNA for the CDR3 is TGTGCCAGCAGCGTAGAGCCTAGCGGGACCTACGAGCAGTACTTC.

The chain is built from TRBV9 and TRBJ1-2; 7 positions agree with TRBD1. Germline CDR1 reads SGDLS; CDR2 reads YYNGEE. Unmatched junction bases numbered 10, after V lost 3 bases and J lost 5 bases. The length of the CDR3 is 15 residues. The CDR3, as DNA: TGTGCCAGCAGCGGGGGACAGCGGCCCCCTTATGGCTACACCTTC. This translates into CASSGGQRPPYGYTF.

The chain links TRBV5-6 to TRBJ2-5; 10 nucleotides match TRBD2. This CDR3 is 16 amino acids long. With 4 bases clipped from V and 1 base from J, the junction kept 7 bases outside the gene matches. Germline V gene sequence: CDR1 SGHDT, CDR2 YYEEEE. CDR3 DNA sequence: TGTGCCAGCAGCCTGGTAGCGGGGGGAAGCCAAGAGACCCAGTACTTC. Encoded protein: CASSLVAGGSQETQYF.

The chain combines TRBV30 with TRBJ1-2, with D hard to call. In germline, CDR1 is GTSNPN, CDR2 SVGIG (reference sequence). This CDR3 region has 14 residues. V was clipped by 7 bases and J by 0 bases, with 15 bases between them. In DNA form, the CDR3 reads TGTGCCTTCTCTCGGGATCAAGCTAACTATGGCTACACCTTC. Amino acid sequence: CAFSRDQANYGYTF.

The chain couples TRBV2 to TRBJ2-2; no definite D call. V lost 7 bases to trimming and J lost 6 bases, with 15 bases between them. CDR1 is SNHLY, CDR2 FYNNEI, per germline. The CDR3 runs to 14 residues. The CDR3 nucleotides are TGTGCCAGCACGGCGGAGAATGTCGCCGGGGAGCTGTTTTTT. It specifies CASTAENVAGELFF.

The chain combines TRBV6-5 with TRBJ1-5; D is perhaps TRBD1 (6 bases). V was clipped by 8 bases and J by 0 bases, with 14 bases between them. This CDR3 has 15 residues. The germline V gene encodes CDR1 MNHEY and CDR2 SVGAGI. CDR3 amino acids: CASRDTHYSNQPQHF. CDR3 DNA: TGTGCCAGCCGGGACACTCACTATAGCAATCAGCCCCAGCATTTT.

This clone came up a few times. The chain links TRBV28 to TRBJ1-5; TRBD1 matches 9 bases. V lost 10 bases and J lost 5; bases outside the gene matches: 9. The CDR3 consists of 14 residues. Per germline, CDR1 MDHEN and CDR2 SYDVKM. The DNA for the CDR3 is TGTGCCACCAAACGGGACAGGGACCATCAGCCCCAGCATTTT. Amino acids: CATKRDRDHQPQHF.

The V and J genes are TRBV3-1 (or the pseudogene TRBV3-2) and TRBJ2-5; a possible D gene is TRBD2 (5 bases). This CDR3 region has 12 residues. Germline assignment: CDR1 LGHDT and CDR2 YNNKEL (reference sequence). V was shortened by 7 bases and J by 7 bases, with 13 bases between the two germline ends. The CDR3 protein is CASTFQAGTQYF. The CDR3 DNA follows: TGTGCCAGCACCTTTCAGGCGGGGACCCAGTACTTC.

The chain uses TRBV9 and TRBJ2-3; D is unresolved. The germline CDR1 and CDR2 sequences are SGDLS and YYNGEE. The CDR3 has 12 amino acids. V lost 4 bases and J 4 bases, leaving 7 bases between the germline ends. The CDR3 DNA follows: TGTGCCAGCAGCCCCATTCCAGATACGCAGTATTTT. As protein: CASSPIPDTQYF.

The chain uses TRBV6-5 and TRBJ1-4, with TRBD1 matching 7 bases. Per the germline V gene, CDR1 is MNHEY and CDR2 is SVGAGI. The trim removed 4 bases at V and 7 bases at J, leaving 9 bases unmatched. CDR3 length equals 15 residues. CDR3 nucleotide sequence: TGTGCCAGCAGTTTTGACAGGGTTAGGAGTGAAAAACTGTTTTTT. This codes for CASSFDRVRSEKLFF.

The rearrangement links TRBV4-1 to TRBJ2-7; D may be TRBD2 (5 bases). From germline, CDR1 is MGHRA and CDR2 YSYEKL. The CDR3 runs to 14 residues. V lost 4 bases, J lost 2 bases, and 12 bases lay in between. Here the CDR3 reads CASSLAGNTYEQYF. Written as DNA, the CDR3 is TGCGCCAGCAGCCTGGCGGGTAATACCTACGAGCAGTACTTC.